This TCR beta chain was identified during a study of blood T cell repertoires in COVID-19. V lost 6 bases and J lost 5; bases outside the gene matches: 6. The CDR3 is 13 amino acids. Germline lookup yields CDR1 KGHDR and CDR2 SFDVKD. Data came from immunoSEQ multiplex PCR; TCRdb stores just in-frame clones and leaves some out. Among tens of thousands of clones listed, approximately 79% were seen once. This receptor was obtained from a man aged 65 to 85 with COVID-19, enrolled during active disease. The gene calls are TRBV24-1 and TRBJ2-7; TRBD1 agrees at 7 bases. Material for sequencing was peripheral blood. For the CDR3, the DNA is TGTGCCACCAGTAGACAGGGCAACGACGAGCAGTACTTC. This codes for CATSRQGNDEQYF.